Detailed here is one TCR beta chain. J was trimmed by 4 bases and V by 4 bases; bases with no gene match: 11. The CDR3 has 16 residues. CDR1 is SGDLS and CDR2 is YYNGEE in the germline V gene. This sample stems from a study of identifying expanded T cells in peripheral blood. Here immunoSEQ multiplex PCR was the method, and the copy in TCRdb shows in-frame clones only, minus some. This sample has about 100,000 clones, with roughly 91% found just once. This clonotype was obtained from a person aged 18 to 69 in good health. What was sequenced was blood. The chain couples TRBV9 to TRBJ2-7, with 10 bases lining up with TRBD1. CDR3 nucleotides: TGTGCCAGCAGCATGACCACCGGGACAGGGGTATACGAGCAGTACTTC. This encodes CASSMTTGTGVYEQYF.